These 6 T cell receptor beta chains were all obtained from the same sample, sequenced in a study of Graves' ophthalmopathy and Graves' hyperthyroidism. Investigators amplified TCR beta CDR3 regions from RNA transcripts. The library came from an HTBI-primed first-round RT-PCR and a second-round multiplex PCR. TCRdb fed the multiplex PCR reads into MiXCR, producing one record per CDR3 protein. The sample includes over 500,000 distinct CDR3 sequences, approximately 22% of them seen just once. Sequencing was performed on peripheral blood. Every receptor here comes from a woman aged 18-29 years with stable Graves' hyperthyroidism. Some clones in this sample may be carry-over from other donors' samples.

This clonotype was picked up many times. V is TRBV6-5 and J is TRBJ2-7, with 15 bases lining up with TRBD2. CDR1 is MNHEY and CDR2 is SVGAGI in the germline V gene. V gave up 0 bases and J gave up 0 bases; unmatched junction bases: 6. CDR3 length: 19 residues. The chain's CDR3 is CASSYSGLAGGRPSYEQYF. The CDR3 nucleotides are TGTGCCAGCAGTTACTCCGGACTAGCGGGAGGGCGACCCTCCTACGAGCAGTACTTC.

The chain recombines TRBV5-1 with TRBJ2-3, with 7 bases fitting TRBD1. V trimming: 4 bases; J trimming: 4 bases; junction bases outside the gene matches: 6. The CDR3 contains 14 residues. Germline CDR1 reads SGHRS; CDR2 reads YFSETQ. CDR3 sequence reads: CASSPTGRADTQYF. DNA of the CDR3: TGCGCCAGCAGCCCGACAGGGCGGGCAGATACGCAGTATTTT.

There are many counts of this clonotype. The genes are TRBV6-2 or TRBV6-3 and TRBJ2-7, with D unclear. Between the trimmed V and J ends, which lost 4 bases and 3 bases, there was a span of 19 bases. The germline V gene has CDR1 MNHEY and CDR2 SVGEGT. This CDR3 region has 16 residues. The CDR3 nucleotides read TGTGCCAGCAGTTCCTATGGTCGAGGAAGGGACTACGAGCAGTACTTC. It specifies CASSSYGRGRDYEQYF.

The table lists this clonotype with many counts. Written as DNA, the CDR3 is TGTGCCAGCTCACCACCTCGGTCCGGGGCCAACGTCCTGACTTTC. It codes for CASSPPRSGANVLTF. The chain carries TRBV18 and TRBJ2-6; D uncertain. The CDR3 extends over 15 amino acids. V lost 0 bases to trimming and J lost 4 bases, with 7 bases between them. CDR1 and CDR2 from the germline V gene are KGHSH and LQKENI.

There are a few counts of this clonotype. The chain has TRBV27 and TRBJ2-7, with 11 bases identical to TRBD1. Germline V gene data show CDR1 as MNHEY and CDR2 as SMNVEV (reference sequence). This CDR3 has 12 amino acids. V shed 8 bases, J shed 3 bases, and the junction held 0 bases outside the gene matches. The CDR3 here is CASGTGGYEQYF. The CDR3 nucleotides read TGTGCCAGCGGGACAGGGGGCTACGAGCAGTACTTC.

The gene calls are TRBV4-2 and TRBJ2-2; tentative D call: TRBD2 (6 bases). This CDR3 region has 16 residues. In germline, CDR1 is LGHNA, CDR2 YNFKEQ. The V end lost 4 bases, the J end lost 3 bases, and 15 bases lay between the germline ends. CDR3 protein: CASSPSLGGHTGELFF. The CDR3 DNA follows: TGTGCCAGCAGCCCGTCTCTGGGGGGACACACCGGGGAGCTGTTTTTT.